The 15 T cell receptor beta chains reported below all come from one sample, sequenced in a study of T cell changes during pregnancy in multiple sclerosis. Assay: immunoSEQ multiplex PCR; the TCRdb copy retains only in-frame clones and omits some. The sample contains approximately 69,000 clones, around 94% of which appear only once. The sequences come from peripheral blood, collected in the second trimester of pregnancy. The receptors were gathered from a female donor in good health, enrolled as a control in a pregnancy study.

The chain couples TRBV7-2 to TRBJ2-3, with D tentatively TRBD2 (7 bases). The CDR3 has 16 amino acids. V dropped 5 bases and J dropped 2 bases, with 17 bases sitting between them. Germline CDR1 reads SGHTA; CDR2 reads FQGNSA. The CDR3 nucleotides are TGTGCCAGCAGCCAAATGCAGGCGGGGGCCACAGATACGCAGTATTTT. Amino acids: CASSQMQAGATDTQYF.

This chain uses TRBV30 with TRBJ1-6; TRBD1 matches 7 bases. Trimming removed 3 bases from V and 5 bases from J; junction bases left unmatched: 1. The CDR3 extends over 13 amino acids. Germline V gene sequence: CDR1 GTSNPN, CDR2 SVGIG (reference sequence). The CDR3 loop is CAWRGQNNSPLHF. Written as DNA, the CDR3 is TGTGCCTGGAGGGGACAGAATAATTCACCCCTCCACTTT.

This clone showed up just once. The rearrangement uses TRBV28 and TRBJ2-1; 10 nucleotides agree with TRBD2. The germline V gene has CDR1 MDHEN and CDR2 SYDVKM. The trim removed 7 bases at V and 5 bases at J, leaving 11 bases unmatched. The CDR3 is made up of 16 amino acids. The CDR3 coding sequence is TGTGCCAGCAAAGACCCCGGACTAGCGGTGAACAATGAGCAGTTCTTC. Its protein is CASKDPGLAVNNEQFF.

The chain carries TRBV10-2 and TRBJ1-5, with a tentative D call TRBD1 (5 bases). Germline lookup yields CDR1 WSHSY and CDR2 SAAADI. The CDR3 covers 15 residues. The germline V and J ends were trimmed by 2 bases and 0 bases, with 8 bases remaining between them. The CDR3 loop is CASSEPGLSNQPQHF. CDR3 DNA sequence: TGCGCCAGCAGTGAGCCGGGACTTAGCAATCAGCCCCAGCATTTT.

The V gene is TRBV6-5, the J gene TRBJ1-2, with 10 bases matching TRBD1. V shed 11 bases and J 7 bases; nucleotides not matched to a gene: 13. Germline V gives CDR1 MNHEY, CDR2 SVGAGI. The CDR3 totals 14 residues. The CDR3 DNA sequence: TGTGCCTCCGGGAGCGGGACAGGGGTTCGTGGCTACACCTTC. The encoded protein is CASGSGTGVRGYTF.

V and J are TRBV7-9 and TRBJ2-7; D gene uncertain. V gave up 6 bases and J gave up 3 bases, with 18 bases separating them. Germline V gene data show CDR1 as SEHNR and CDR2 as FQNEAQ (reference sequence). The CDR3 is 15 residues long. Written as DNA, the CDR3 is TGTGCCAGCAGTCGCGACAAGACCCAACGCTACGAGCAGTACTTC. As protein: CASSRDKTQRYEQYF.

The V call is TRBV4-3, the J call TRBJ2-7, with no clear D. Trimming stripped 0 bases from V and 3 bases from J, with 9 bases between. The CDR3 has 14 residues. The germline CDR1 and CDR2 sequences are LGHNA and YSLEER. The chain's CDR3 is CASSQDGGSYEQYF. The CDR3 region has the DNA TGCGCCAGCAGCCAAGATGGTGGCAGCTACGAGCAGTACTTC.

The sample holds one count of this clone. V is TRBV27 and J is TRBJ1-1; D is uncertain. The germline V gene encodes CDR1 MNHEY and CDR2 SMNVEV (reference sequence). The CDR3 runs 17 residues. The V and J ends lost 3 bases and 1 base respectively, with 18 bases between them. This CDR3 is CASSFMFSSAGNTEAFF. The DNA for the CDR3 is TGTGCCAGCAGTTTCATGTTCTCTTCGGCGGGGAACACTGAAGCTTTCTTT.

V usage is TRBV4-1 and J usage is TRBJ2-5, with a possible D match to TRBD2 (6 bases). V was pared by 3 bases and J by 7 bases, with 18 bases between. This CDR3 has 15 residues. Germline lookup yields CDR1 MGHRA and CDR2 YSYEKL. The DNA of the CDR3 is TGCGCCAGCAGCCATTCCGGGACTGTCCGTGGGACCCAGTACTTC. Translating it yields CASSHSGTVRGTQYF.

The chain carries TRBV5-1 and TRBJ2-5; 10 bases are a match to TRBD2. The V gene's germline CDR1 is SGHRS and CDR2 YFSETQ. V gave up 4 bases and J gave up 2 bases; unmatched junction bases: 11. The CDR3 loop spans 17 amino acids. In nucleotides, the CDR3 is TGCGCCAGCAGCCTTAACAGGGATAGCGGGGGGCAAGAGACCCAGTACTTC. Its protein is CASSLNRDSGGQETQYF.

This chain joins TRBV7-6 and TRBJ2-2, with 12 bases lining up with TRBD2. Trimming took 5 bases from V and 5 from J; bases not matched to a gene: 9. Per the germline V gene, CDR1 is SGHVS and CDR2 is FNYEAQ. The length of the CDR3 is 17 residues. The CDR3 DNA sequence: TGTGCCAGCAGCCCAGGACTAGCGGGGACCTTTACCGGGGAGCTGTTTTTT. Translating it yields CASSPGLAGTFTGELFF. Full variable domain (outside the CDR3, taken from reference TRBV7-6 and TRBJ2-2): GAGVSQSPRYKVTKRGQDVALRCDPISGHVSLYWYRQALGQGPEFLTYFNYEAQQDKSGLPNDRFSAERPEGSISTLTIQRTEQRDSAMYRCASSPGLAGTFTGELFFGEGSRLTVL.

The table lists this clone with a count of one. The gene calls are TRBV13 and TRBJ1-1, with D possibly being TRBD1 (6 bases). The CDR3 is 14 residues long. Trimming took 5 bases from V and 5 from J, leaving 15 bases between them. Per germline, CDR1 PRHDT and CDR2 FYEKMQ (reference sequence). The CDR3, as DNA: TGTGCCAGCAGCCCTCAGGGGAGTGGGACTGAAGCTTTCTTT. Residues: CASSPQGSGTEAFF.

This chain connects TRBV18 to TRBJ1-2, with a possible D match to TRBD1 (5 bases). The CDR3 is made up of 15 amino acids. Germline CDR1 KGHSH, CDR2 LQKENI. With 1 base removed from V and 4 bases from J, the gap between germline ends came to 13 bases. The CDR3 here is CASSPLEEGPYGYTF. Written as DNA, the CDR3 is TGTGCCAGCTCACCACTCGAGGAGGGACCCTATGGCTACACCTTC.

The rearrangement links TRBV5-1 to TRBJ2-6; the match to TRBD2 covers 7 bases. Looked up from germline, CDR1 is SGHRS and CDR2 is YFSETQ. V lost 1 base to trimming and J lost 4 bases; unmatched junction nucleotides: 5. The CDR3 runs to 16 residues. The CDR3 sequence is CASSLPGRLGANVLTF. The CDR3, as DNA: TGCGCCAGCAGCTTGCCCGGGAGGCTGGGGGCCAACGTCCTGACTTTC.

The gene calls are TRBV28 and TRBJ1-5; no definite D call. The germline V gene has CDR1 MDHEN and CDR2 SYDVKM. V was trimmed by 6 bases and J by 7 bases, leaving 13 bases between them. The CDR3 sequence is 13 residues long. This CDR3 reads CASRSGGGQPQHF. The CDR3 DNA sequence: TGTGCCAGCAGATCCGGAGGTGGACAGCCCCAGCATTTT. The entire variable domain, with the rest obtained from reference TRBV28 and TRBJ1-5, is as follows: DVKVTQSSRYLVKRTGEKVFLECVQDMDHENMFWYRQDPGLGLRLIYFSYDVKMKEKGDIPEGYSVSREKKERFSLILESASTNQTSMYLCASRSGGGQPQHFGDGTRLSIL.